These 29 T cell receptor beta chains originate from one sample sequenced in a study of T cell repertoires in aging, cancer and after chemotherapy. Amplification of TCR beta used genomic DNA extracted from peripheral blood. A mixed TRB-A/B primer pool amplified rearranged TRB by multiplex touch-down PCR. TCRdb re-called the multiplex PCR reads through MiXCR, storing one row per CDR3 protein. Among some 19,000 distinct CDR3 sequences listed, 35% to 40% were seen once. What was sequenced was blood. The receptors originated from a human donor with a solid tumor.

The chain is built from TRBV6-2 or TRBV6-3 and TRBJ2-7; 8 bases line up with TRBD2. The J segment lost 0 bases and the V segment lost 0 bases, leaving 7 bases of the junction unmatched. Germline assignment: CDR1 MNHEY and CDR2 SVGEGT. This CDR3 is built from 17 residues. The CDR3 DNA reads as TGTGCCAGCAGTTACTCACCGACTAGCGCGGACTCCTACGAGCAGTACTTC. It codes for CASSYSPTSADSYEQYF.

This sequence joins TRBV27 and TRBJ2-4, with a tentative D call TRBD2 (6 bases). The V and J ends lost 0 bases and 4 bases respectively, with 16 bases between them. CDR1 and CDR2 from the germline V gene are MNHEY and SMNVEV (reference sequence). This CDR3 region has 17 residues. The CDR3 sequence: CASSLSAYRDSKNIQYF. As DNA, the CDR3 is TGTGCCAGCAGTTTATCCGCATACCGGGACTCTAAAAACATTCAGTACTTC.

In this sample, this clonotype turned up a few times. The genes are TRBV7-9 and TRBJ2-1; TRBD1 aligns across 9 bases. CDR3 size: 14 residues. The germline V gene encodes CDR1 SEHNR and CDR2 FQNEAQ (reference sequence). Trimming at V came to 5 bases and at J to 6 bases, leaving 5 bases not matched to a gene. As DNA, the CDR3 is TGTGCCAGCAGCCACCGGGACAGGGTCAATGAGCAGTTCTTC. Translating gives CASSHRDRVNEQFF.

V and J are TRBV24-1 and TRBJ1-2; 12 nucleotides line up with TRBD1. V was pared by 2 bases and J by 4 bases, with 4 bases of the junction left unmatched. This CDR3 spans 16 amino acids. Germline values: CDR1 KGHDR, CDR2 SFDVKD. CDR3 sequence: CATSDSGTGGSYGYTF. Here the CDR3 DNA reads TGTGCCACCAGTGATTCCGGGACAGGGGGCTCCTATGGCTACACCTTC.

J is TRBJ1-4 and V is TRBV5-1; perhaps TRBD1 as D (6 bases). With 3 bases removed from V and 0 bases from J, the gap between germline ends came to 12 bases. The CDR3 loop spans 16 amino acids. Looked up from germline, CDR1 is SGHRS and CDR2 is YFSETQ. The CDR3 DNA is TGCGCCAGCAGCTCCGGGACATCCGCAACTAATGAAAAACTGTTTTTT. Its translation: CASSSGTSATNEKLFF.

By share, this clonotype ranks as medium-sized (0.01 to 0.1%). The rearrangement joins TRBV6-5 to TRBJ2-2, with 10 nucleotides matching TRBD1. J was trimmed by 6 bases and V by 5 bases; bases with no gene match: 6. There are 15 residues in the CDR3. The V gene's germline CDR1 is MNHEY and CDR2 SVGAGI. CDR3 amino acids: CASSPGTGVSGELFF. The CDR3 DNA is TGTGCCAGCAGTCCCGGGACAGGGGTCTCCGGGGAGCTGTTTTTT.

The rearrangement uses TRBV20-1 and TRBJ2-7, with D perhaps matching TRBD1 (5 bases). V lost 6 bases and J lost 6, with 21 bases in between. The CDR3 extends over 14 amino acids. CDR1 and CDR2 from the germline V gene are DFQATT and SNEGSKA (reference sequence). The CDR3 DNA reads TGCAGTGCAGATACAGGACGCGAGACTTCCGAGCAGTACTTC. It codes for CSADTGRETSEQYF.

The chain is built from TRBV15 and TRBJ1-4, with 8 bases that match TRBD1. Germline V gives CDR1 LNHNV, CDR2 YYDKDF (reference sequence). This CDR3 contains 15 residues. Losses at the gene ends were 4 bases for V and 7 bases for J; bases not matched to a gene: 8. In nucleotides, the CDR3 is TGTGCCACCAGCACGGACAGGGTTTCTAGTGAAAAACTGTTTTTT. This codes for CATSTDRVSSEKLFF.

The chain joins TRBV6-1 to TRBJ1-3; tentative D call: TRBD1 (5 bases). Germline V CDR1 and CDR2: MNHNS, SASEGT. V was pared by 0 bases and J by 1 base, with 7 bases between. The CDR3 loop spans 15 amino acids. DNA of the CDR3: TGTGCCAGCAGTGAAGCAGCAGGGTCTGGAAACACCATATATTTT. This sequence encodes CASSEAAGSGNTIYF.

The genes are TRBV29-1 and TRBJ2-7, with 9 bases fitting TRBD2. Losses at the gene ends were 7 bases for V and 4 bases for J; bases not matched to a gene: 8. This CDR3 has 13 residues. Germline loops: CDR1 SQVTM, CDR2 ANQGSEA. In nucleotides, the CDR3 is TGCAGCGGGGAGGAGCGGGAGGAATACGAGCAGTACTTC. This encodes CSGEEREEYEQYF.

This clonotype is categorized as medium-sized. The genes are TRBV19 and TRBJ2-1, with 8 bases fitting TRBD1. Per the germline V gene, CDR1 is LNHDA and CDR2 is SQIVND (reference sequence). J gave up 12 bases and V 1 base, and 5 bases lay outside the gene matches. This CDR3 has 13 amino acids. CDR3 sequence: CASSIGRGQVQFF. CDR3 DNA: TGTGCCAGTAGTATAGGAAGGGGACAGGTGCAGTTCTTC.

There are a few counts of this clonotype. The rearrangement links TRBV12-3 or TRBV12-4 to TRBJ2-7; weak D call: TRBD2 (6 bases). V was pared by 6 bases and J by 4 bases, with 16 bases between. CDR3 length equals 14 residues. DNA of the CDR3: TGTGCCAGCAGACCCGGACTAACAGGTTACGAGCAGTACTTC. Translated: CASRPGLTGYEQYF.

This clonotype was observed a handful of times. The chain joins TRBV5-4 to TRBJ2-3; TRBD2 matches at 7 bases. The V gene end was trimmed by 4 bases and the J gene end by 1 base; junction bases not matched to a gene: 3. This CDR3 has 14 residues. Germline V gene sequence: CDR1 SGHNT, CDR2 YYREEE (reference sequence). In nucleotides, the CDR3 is TGTGCCAGCAGCCCCGGACTAGGCACAGATACGCAGTATTTT. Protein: CASSPGLGTDTQYF.

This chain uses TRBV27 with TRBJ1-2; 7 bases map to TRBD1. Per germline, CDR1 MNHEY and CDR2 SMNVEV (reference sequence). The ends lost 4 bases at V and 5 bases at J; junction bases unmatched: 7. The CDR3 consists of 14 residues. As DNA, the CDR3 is TGTGCCAGCAGTTACTCTTCCAGGGGGTATGGCTACACCTTC. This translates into CASSYSSRGYGYTF.

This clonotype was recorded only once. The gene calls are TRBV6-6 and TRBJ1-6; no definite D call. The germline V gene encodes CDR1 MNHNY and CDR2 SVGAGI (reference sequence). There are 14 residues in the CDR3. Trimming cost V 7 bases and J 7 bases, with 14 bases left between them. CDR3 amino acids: CASTALGVNSPLHF. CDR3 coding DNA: TGTGCCAGCACCGCCCTCGGGGTAAATTCACCCCTCCACTTT.

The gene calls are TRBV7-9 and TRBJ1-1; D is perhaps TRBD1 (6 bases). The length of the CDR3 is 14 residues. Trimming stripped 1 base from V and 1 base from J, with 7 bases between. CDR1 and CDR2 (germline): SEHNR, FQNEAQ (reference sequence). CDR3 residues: CASSLGTENTEAFF. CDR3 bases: TGTGCCAGCAGCTTAGGGACAGAGAACACTGAAGCTTTCTTT.

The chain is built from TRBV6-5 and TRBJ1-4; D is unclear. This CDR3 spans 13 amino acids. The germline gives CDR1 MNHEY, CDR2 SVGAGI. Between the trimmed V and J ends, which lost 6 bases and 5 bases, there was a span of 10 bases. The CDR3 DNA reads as TGTGCCAGCAGGAGTCACCAAAATGAAAAACTGTTTTTT. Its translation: CASRSHQNEKLFF.

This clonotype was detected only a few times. The CDR3, as DNA: TGTGCCACCAGCAGAGATACTAGCGGGGCCCGCAATGAGCAGTTCTTC. Its protein is CATSRDTSGARNEQFF. The V and J genes are TRBV15 and TRBJ2-1; 10 bases are shared with TRBD2. This CDR3 contains 16 residues. Germline CDR1 and CDR2: LNHNV and YYDKDF (reference sequence). With 0 bases clipped from V and 6 bases from J, the junction kept 5 bases outside the gene matches.

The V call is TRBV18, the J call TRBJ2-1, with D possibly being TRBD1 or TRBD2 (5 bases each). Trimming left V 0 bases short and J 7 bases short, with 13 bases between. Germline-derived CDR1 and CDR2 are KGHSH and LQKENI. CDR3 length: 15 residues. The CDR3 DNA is TGTGCCAGCTCACCACCCTCGGGGCCGGGGAATGAGCAGTTCTTC. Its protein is CASSPPSGPGNEQFF.

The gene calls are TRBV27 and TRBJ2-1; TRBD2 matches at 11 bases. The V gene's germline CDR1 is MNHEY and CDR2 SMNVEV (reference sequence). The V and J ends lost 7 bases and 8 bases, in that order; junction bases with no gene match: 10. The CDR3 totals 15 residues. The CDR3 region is CASTLAGGYVYEQFF. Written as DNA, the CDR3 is TGTGCCAGCACATTAGCGGGGGGGTATGTCTATGAGCAGTTCTTC.

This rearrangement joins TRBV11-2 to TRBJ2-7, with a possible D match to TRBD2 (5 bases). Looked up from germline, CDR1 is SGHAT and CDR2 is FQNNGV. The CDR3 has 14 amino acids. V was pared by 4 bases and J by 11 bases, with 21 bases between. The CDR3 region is CASSYGRAEEEKYF. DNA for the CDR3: TGTGCCAGCAGCTACGGACGAGCGGAAGAAGAGAAGTACTTC.

CDR3 in DNA: TGCAGTGCTTCGGGACACAGCTCCTACAATGAGCAGTTCTTC. This sequence encodes CSASGHSSYNEQFF. This chain links TRBV20-1 with TRBJ2-1, with a tentative D call TRBD1 (6 bases). CDR1 is DFQATT, CDR2 SNEGSKA, per germline (reference sequence). This CDR3 comprises 14 residues. V was pared by 5 bases and J by 0 bases, with 11 bases between.

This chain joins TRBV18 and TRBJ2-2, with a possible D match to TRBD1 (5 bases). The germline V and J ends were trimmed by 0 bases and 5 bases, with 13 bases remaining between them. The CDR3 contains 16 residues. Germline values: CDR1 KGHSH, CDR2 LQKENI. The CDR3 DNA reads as TGTGCCAGCTCACCACCATCGAGCGCAGGGACCGGGGAGCTGTTTTTT. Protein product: CASSPPSSAGTGELFF.

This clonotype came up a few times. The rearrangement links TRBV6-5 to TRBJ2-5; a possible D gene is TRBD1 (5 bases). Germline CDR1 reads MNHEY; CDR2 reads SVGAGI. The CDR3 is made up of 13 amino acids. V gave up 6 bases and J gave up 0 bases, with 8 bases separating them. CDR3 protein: CASRAGYQETQYF. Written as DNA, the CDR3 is TGTGCCAGCAGGGCAGGGTACCAAGAGACCCAGTACTTC.

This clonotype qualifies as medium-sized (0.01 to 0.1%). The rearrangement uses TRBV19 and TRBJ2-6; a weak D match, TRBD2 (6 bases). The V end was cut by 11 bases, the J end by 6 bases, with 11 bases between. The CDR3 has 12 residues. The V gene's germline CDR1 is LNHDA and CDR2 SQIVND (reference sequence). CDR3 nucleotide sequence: TGTGCCTCGGGGACTGAGGCCAACGTCCTGACTTTC. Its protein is CASGTEANVLTF.

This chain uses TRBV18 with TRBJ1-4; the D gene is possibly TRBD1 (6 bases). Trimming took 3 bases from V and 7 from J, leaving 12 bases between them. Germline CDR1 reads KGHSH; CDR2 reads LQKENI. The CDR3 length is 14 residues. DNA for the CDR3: TGTGCCAGCTCACCCCTCAGGGGTGTTGAAAAACTGTTTTTT. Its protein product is CASSPLRGVEKLFF.

The CDR3 here is CASSWRPYGQGSGNTEAFF. The CDR3 DNA is TGCGCCAGCAGCTGGCGCCCATATGGACAGGGGTCGGGGAACACTGAAGCTTTCTTT. The chain joins TRBV5-1 to TRBJ1-1, with TRBD1 identical over 9 bases. CDR1 is SGHRS, CDR2 YFSETQ, per germline. Unmatched junction bases numbered 16, after V lost 3 bases and J lost 1 base. The CDR3 extends over 19 amino acids.

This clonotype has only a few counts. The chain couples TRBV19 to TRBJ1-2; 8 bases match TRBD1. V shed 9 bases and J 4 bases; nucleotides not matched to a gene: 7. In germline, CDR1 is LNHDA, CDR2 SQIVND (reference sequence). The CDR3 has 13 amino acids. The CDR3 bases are TGTGCCAGCACGGGACAGGTGTTCTATGGCTACACCTTC. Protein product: CASTGQVFYGYTF.

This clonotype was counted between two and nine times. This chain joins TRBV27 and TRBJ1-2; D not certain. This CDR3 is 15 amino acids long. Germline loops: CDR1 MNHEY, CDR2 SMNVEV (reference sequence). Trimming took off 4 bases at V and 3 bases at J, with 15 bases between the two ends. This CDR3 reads CASSSILSWDYGYTF. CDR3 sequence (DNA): TGTGCCAGCAGTTCTATCCTCTCCTGGGACTATGGCTACACCTTC.